This T cell receptor (beta chain) was identified in a study of post-analysis software for immune sequencing data. The wider study: Progressive-relapsing, secondary progressive and relapsing-remitting multiple sclerosis were among the disease courses included.

The V and J ends lost 0 bases and 12 bases, in that order; junction bases with no gene match: 14. The CDR3 extends over 16 amino acids. CDR1 is LGHDT and CDR2 is YNNKEL in the germline V gene (reference sequence). Presence of unique molecular identifiers characterized the TCR beta cDNA libraries. Between roughly 0.9 and 11 million T cells gave rise to hundreds of thousands of cDNA molecules. TCRdb passed the PCR reads through MiXCR, listing each CDR3 protein once. The repertoire holds about 770,000 distinct CDR3 sequences, with about 43% as singletons. Regarding this clonotype: The target antigen is unknown.

Regarding the study as a whole: TRBV segments more frequent in patients than in controls numbered about five and included TRBV5-6, TRBV5-1 and TRBV20-1. Compared against controls, patients with multiple sclerosis displayed significantly lower normalized Chao1 diversity.

Sequencing was carried out using blood. This TCR derives from a girl aged 5 to 17 with multiple sclerosis. The genes are TRBV3-1 and TRBJ2-1, with 7 bases that match TRBD1. In nucleotides, the CDR3 is TGTGCCAGCAGCCAAGAATGGATTACAGGGGACAAGGGGCAGTTCTTC. As protein: CASSQEWITGDKGQFF.